These T cell receptor beta chains were read from a single sample in a study of identical twins. MiXCR, applied by TCRdb to the 5' RACE reads, yields one record per CDR3 protein. The sample has roughly 630,000 distinct CDR3 sequences; under 8.5% are singletons. The same data also contributed to another study, on yellow fever vaccine responses in identical twins.

Material for sequencing was PBMCs. Source of these receptors: a woman aged 18-29 years in good health. Both conserved end residues are part of each CDR3. Fields, in order: J gene, D gene, V gene, clone size, CDR3 DNA, CDR3 protein. D genes are given only for firm matches. The size of a clone is reported for some rows only, either as once, few or many, or as a class for expanded clones.

>TRBJ2-7|TRBD1|TRBV5-1|NA
TGCGCCAGCAGCTTGACTCCTCCCGGGACAGGGTCATACGAGCAGTACTTC
CASSLTPPGTGSYEQYF
>TRBJ2-1|NA|TRBV27|NA
TGTGCCAGCAGTCAGGACTATTTTGGCTTGTCGGATGAGCAGTTCTTC
CASSQDYFGLSDEQFF
>TRBJ1-1|NA|TRBV12-3/TRBV12-4|few
TGTGCCAGCAGTTTTTATACCCCTGAAGCTTTCTTT
CASSFYTPEAFF
>TRBJ2-3|NA|TRBV7-9|few
TGTGCCAGCAGCCCCGCGACAGATAGCACAGATACGCAGTATTTT
CASSPATDSTDTQYF
>TRBJ2-7|TRBD1|TRBV29-1|NA
TGCAGCGCCCGGACAGGGGAGATCTCCTACGAGCAGTACTTC
CSARTGEISYEQYF
>TRBJ2-5|TRBD1|TRBV20-1|NA
TGCAGTGCTCGGACAGGGTGGGGTCAAGAGACCCAGTACTTC
CSARTGWGQETQYF
>TRBJ2-4|TRBD2|TRBV12-3/TRBV12-4|many
TGTGCCAGCAGTTTGGGCGGGGGGGAAAACATTCAGTACTTC
CASSLGGGENIQYF
>TRBJ2-3|NA|TRBV5-1|NA
TGCGCCAGCAGCCCCCGGGACACTAAAGATACGCAGTATTTT
CASSPRDTKDTQYF
>TRBJ1-1|NA|TRBV4-2|few
TGTGCCAGCAGCCAATCAAGGACTCTGAACACTGAAGCTTTCTTT
CASSQSRTLNTEAFF
>TRBJ2-2|NA|TRBV6-5|many
TGTGCCAGCAGTTCAGGGGGGGGCACCGGGGAGCTGTTTTTT
CASSSGGGTGELFF
>TRBJ2-5|TRBD2|TRBV12-3/TRBV12-4|few
TGTGCCAGCAGTACTCGACTAGCGGGAGCCTCGCAAGAGACCCAGTACTTC
CASSTRLAGASQETQYF
>TRBJ2-1|NA|TRBV5-1|few
TGCGCCAGCAGCTTCCGGGACGGAGGTCCGAATGAGCAGTTCTTC
CASSFRDGGPNEQFF
>TRBJ1-1|TRBD1|TRBV11-3|NA
TGTGCCAGCAGCACGGACAGGGTGAACACTGAAGCTTTCTTT
CASSTDRVNTEAFF
>TRBJ2-3|NA|TRBV2|many
TGTGCCAGCAGTGACCGGGCGGGCACAGATACGCAGTATTTT
CASSDRAGTDTQYF
>TRBJ2-1|TRBD2|TRBV28|many
TGTGCCAGCAGTTCCGGACTAGCGGGAGTTGTGTATGAGCAGTTCTTC
CASSSGLAGVVYEQFF
>TRBJ2-7|NA|TRBV6-6|many
TGTGCCACCACCGGGGGCGGACCCTACGAGCAGTACTTC
CATTGGGPYEQYF
>TRBJ2-1|TRBD2|TRBV5-5|few
TGTGCCAGCAGCTTGTCTGGACTAGCGGGAGGTGATAATGAGCAGTTCTTC
CASSLSGLAGGDNEQFF
>TRBJ2-3|TRBD1|TRBV10-3|few
TGTGCCATCAGTCCCGGGACAGGGGTTTCAGATACGCAGTATTTT
CAISPGTGVSDTQYF
>TRBJ2-3|NA|TRBV7-8|few
TGTGCCAGCAGCTTAGTTCGCGGAACGACAGATACGCAGTATTTT
CASSLVRGTTDTQYF
>TRBJ1-1|NA|TRBV5-1|many
TGCGCCAGCAGCTTGCGCGGGGATGGCACTGAAGCTTTCTTT
CASSLRGDGTEAFF
>TRBJ1-3|NA|TRBV3-1|many
TGTGCCAGCAGCCCAGAGGGGTCATTTGGAAACACCATATATTTT
CASSPEGSFGNTIYF
>TRBJ1-4|TRBD1|TRBV12-3/TRBV12-4|many
TGTGCCAGCAGTTTACGGCCAGGGGGCTTTCTGGCAACTAATGAAAAACTGTTTTTT
CASSLRPGGFLATNEKLFF
>TRBJ1-5|NA|TRBV7-8|NA
TGTGCCAGCAGCTCACTTACAGAAAACAATCAGCCCCAGCATTTT
CASSSLTENNQPQHF
>TRBJ2-3|TRBD2|TRBV20-1|few
TGCAGTGCTAGAGCCCTACCTAGCGGGGGCACAGATACGCAGTATTTT
CSARALPSGGTDTQYF